This entry describes one TCR beta chain. The PCR had 60 Vbeta and 13 Jbeta primers. The protocol was immunoSEQ multiplex PCR, while the TCRdb copy is restricted to in-frame clones and leaves out a portion. This table has hundreds of thousands of clones, around 90% appearing once. These data originate in a study of cytomegalovirus exposure and HLA in healthy donors. The CDR3 loop spans 16 amino acids. Germline V gene sequence: CDR1 SGDLS, CDR2 YYNGEE. V lost 3 bases and J lost 4; bases outside the gene matches: 5. This receptor was identified in a woman aged 18-30 years in good health and CMV-seronegative. The specimen was PBMCs. The chain carries TRBV9 and TRBJ2-1, with TRBD2 matching over 12 bases. Written as DNA, the CDR3 is TGTGCCAGCAGCGCCCTAGCGGGGGGGTTGTACAATGAGCAGTTCTTC. It is translated as CASSALAGGLYNEQFF.